This TCR beta chain was captured in a study of cytomegalovirus exposure and HLA in healthy donors. Germline CDR1 and CDR2: MRHNA and SNTAGT. This CDR3 contains 15 residues. V lost 1 base to trimming and J lost 2 bases; unmatched junction nucleotides: 3. A multiplex PCR was run with 60 Vbeta primers and 13 Jbeta primers. Assay used: immunoSEQ multiplex PCR; TCRdb lists only in-frame clones, some missing. The data show about 200,000 clones, 70% to 85% seen once. Material: PBMCs. This chain uses TRBV6-4 with TRBJ2-3, with TRBD2 matching 7 bases. The sequence derives from a man aged 45-60 years in good health and CMV-seronegative. The CDR3 region is CASSDLAGATDTQYF. The CDR3 DNA sequence: TGTGCCAGCAGTGACTTGGCGGGAGCCACAGATACGCAGTATTTT.